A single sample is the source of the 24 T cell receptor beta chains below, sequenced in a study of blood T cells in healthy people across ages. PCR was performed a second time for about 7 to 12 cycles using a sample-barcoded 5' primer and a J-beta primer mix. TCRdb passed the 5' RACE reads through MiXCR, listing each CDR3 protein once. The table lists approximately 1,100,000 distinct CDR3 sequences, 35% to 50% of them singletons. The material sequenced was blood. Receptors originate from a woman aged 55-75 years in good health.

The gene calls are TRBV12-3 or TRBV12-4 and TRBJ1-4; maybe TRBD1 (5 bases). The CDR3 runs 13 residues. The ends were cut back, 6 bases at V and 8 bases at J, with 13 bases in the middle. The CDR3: CASSRYRGEKLFF. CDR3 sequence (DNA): TGTGCCAGCAGCCGATACCGGGGCGAAAAACTGTTTTTT.

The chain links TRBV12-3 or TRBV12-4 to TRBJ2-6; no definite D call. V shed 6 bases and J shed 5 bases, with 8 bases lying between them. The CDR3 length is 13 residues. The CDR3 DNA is TGTGCCAGCAGGGCGTCTAGGGCCAACGTCCTGACTTTC. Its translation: CASRASRANVLTF.

The CDR3 coding sequence is TGTGCCAGCTGGGGACAGGCTATAATAGGGGACTATGGCTACACCTTC. Amino acids: CASWGQAIIGDYGYTF. The chain recombines TRBV27 with TRBJ1-2; 8 bases map to TRBD1. The CDR3 consists of 16 residues. Trimming removed 8 bases from V and 3 bases from J; junction bases left unmatched: 14. Germline CDR1 and CDR2: MNHEY and SMNVEV (reference sequence).

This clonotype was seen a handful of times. CDR3 sequence reads: CASSLRGGSYNEQFF. DNA of the CDR3: TGTGCCAGCAGTTTACGGGGGGGGTCCTACAATGAGCAGTTCTTC. This sequence joins TRBV27 and TRBJ2-1; 8 nucleotides align to TRBD2. Trimming cost V 2 bases and J 1 base; bases outside gene matches: 1. In germline, CDR1 is MNHEY, CDR2 SMNVEV (reference sequence). This CDR3 contains 15 residues.

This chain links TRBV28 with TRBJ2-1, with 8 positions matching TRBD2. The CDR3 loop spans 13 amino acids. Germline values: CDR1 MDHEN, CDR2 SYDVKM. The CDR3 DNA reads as TGTTCTGGCGGGGGGAGCTCCTACAATGAGCAGTTCTTC. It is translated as CSGGGSSYNEQFF. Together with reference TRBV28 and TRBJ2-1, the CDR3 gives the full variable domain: DVKVTQSSRYLVKRTGEKVFLECVQDMDHENMFWYRQDPGLGLRLIYFSYDVKMKEKGDIPEGYSVSREKKERFSLILESASTNQTSMYLCSGGGSSYNEQFFGPGTRLTVL.

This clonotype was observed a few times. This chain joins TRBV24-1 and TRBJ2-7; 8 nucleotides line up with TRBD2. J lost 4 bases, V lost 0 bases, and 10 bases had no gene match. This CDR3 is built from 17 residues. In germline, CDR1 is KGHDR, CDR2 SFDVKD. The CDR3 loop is CATSDLNFREGRYEQYF. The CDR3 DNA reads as TGTGCCACCAGTGATTTGAATTTTCGGGAGGGCCGGTACGAGCAGTACTTC.

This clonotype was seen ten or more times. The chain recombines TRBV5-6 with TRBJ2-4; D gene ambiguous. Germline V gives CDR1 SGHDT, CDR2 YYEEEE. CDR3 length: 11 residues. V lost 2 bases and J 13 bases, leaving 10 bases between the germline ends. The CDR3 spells CASSLWGEQYF. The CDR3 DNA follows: TGTGCCAGCAGCTTATGGGGTGAGCAGTACTTC.

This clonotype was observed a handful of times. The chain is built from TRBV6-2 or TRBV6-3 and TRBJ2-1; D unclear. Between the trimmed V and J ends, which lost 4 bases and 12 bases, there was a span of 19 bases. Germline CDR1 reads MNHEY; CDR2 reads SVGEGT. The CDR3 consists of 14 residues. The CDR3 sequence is CASSSQWALIGQFF. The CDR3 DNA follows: TGTGCCAGCAGTTCCCAGTGGGCTTTAATAGGGCAGTTCTTC.

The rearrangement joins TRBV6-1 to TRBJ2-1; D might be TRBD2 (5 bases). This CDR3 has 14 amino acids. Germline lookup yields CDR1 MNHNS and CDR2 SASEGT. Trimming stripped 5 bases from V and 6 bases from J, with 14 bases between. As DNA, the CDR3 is TGTGCCAGCAGTTCCCGGGGTAGCTTCAATGAGCAGTTCTTC. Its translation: CASSSRGSFNEQFF.

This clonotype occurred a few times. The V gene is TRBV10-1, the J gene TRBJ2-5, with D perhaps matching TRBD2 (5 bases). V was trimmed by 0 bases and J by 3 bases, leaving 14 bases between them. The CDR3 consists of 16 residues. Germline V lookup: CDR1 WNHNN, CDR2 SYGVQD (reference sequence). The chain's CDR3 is CASSESIRGKEETQYF. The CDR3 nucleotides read TGCGCCAGCAGTGAGTCGATACGGGGTAAAGAAGAGACCCAGTACTTC.

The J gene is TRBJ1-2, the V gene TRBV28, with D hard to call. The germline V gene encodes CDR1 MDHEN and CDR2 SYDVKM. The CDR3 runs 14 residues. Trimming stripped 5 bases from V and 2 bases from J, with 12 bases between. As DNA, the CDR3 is TGTGCCAGCAGTCAAGTGGCAGGCAACTATGGCTACACCTTC. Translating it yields CASSQVAGNYGYTF.

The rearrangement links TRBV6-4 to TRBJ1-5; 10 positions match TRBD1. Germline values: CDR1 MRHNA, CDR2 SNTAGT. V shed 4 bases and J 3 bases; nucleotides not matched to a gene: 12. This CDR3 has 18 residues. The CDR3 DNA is TGTGCCAGCAGTGCCCCTGGGCCGGGACAGGGGTACAATCAGCCCCAGCATTTT. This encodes CASSAPGPGQGYNQPQHF.

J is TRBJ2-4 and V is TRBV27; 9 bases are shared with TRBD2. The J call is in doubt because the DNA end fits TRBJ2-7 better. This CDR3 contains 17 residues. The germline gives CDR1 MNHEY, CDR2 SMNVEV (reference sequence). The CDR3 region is CASSSPWGSGGDYEQYF. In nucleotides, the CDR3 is TGTGCCAGCAGCTCACCCTGGGGTAGCGGGGGTGACTACGAGCAGTACTTC.

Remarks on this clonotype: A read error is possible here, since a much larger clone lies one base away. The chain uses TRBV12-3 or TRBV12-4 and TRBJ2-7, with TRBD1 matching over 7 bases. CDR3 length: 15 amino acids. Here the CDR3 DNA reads TGTGCCAGCAGTTCCGGACAGGTTTCCAAAGAGACCCAGCACTTC. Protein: CASSSGQVSKETQHF.

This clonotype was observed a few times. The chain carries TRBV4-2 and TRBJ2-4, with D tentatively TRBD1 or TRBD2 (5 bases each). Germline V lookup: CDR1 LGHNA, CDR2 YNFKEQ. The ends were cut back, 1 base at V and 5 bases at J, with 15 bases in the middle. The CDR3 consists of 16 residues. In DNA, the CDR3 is TGTGCCAGCAGCCAAGTTGAGGGGAAGTGGCAAAACATTCAGTACTTC. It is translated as CASSQVEGKWQNIQYF.

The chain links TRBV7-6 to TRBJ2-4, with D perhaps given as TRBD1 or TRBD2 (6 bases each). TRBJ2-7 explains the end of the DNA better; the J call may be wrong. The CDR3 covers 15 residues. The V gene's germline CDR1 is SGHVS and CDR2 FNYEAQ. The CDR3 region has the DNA TGTGCCAGCAGCTTCGGGGGCCAGCCATACTACGAGCAGTACTTC. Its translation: CASSFGGQPYYEQYF.

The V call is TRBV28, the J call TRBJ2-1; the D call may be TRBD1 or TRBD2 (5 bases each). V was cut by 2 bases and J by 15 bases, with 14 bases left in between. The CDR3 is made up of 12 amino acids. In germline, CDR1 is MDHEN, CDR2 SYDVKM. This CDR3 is CASSLNPGTPFF. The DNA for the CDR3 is TGTGCCAGCAGTTTAAACCCCGGGACCCCGTTCTTC.

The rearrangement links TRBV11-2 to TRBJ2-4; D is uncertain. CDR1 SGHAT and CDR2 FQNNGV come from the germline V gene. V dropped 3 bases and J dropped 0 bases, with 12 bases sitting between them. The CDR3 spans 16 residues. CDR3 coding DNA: TGTGCCAGCAGCTTGTCGCTTAAATTAGCCAAAAACATTCAGTACTTC. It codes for CASSLSLKLAKNIQYF.

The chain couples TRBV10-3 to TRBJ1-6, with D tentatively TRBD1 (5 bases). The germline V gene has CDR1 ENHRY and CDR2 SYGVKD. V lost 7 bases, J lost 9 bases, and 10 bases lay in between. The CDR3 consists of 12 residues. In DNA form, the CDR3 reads TGTGCCATCACCGGGGGGGGTTCACCCCTCCACTTT. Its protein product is CAITGGGSPLHF.

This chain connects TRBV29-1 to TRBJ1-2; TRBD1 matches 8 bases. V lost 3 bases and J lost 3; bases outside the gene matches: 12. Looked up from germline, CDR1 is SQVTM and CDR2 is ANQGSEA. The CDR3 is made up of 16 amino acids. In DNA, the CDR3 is TGCAGCGTTGATTATCCCCCGCAGGGGGCGGACTATGGCTACACCTTC. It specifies CSVDYPPQGADYGYTF.

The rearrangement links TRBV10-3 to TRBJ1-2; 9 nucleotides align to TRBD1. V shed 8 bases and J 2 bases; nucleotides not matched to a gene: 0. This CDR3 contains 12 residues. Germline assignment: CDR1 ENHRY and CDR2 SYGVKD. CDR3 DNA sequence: TGTGCCATCGGACAGGGGAACTATGGCTACACCTTC. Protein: CAIGQGNYGYTF.

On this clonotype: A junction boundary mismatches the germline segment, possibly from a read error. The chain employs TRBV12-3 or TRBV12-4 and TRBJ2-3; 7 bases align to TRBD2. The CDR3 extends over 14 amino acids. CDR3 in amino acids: CASSLTSAAETQYF. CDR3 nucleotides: TGTGCCAGCAGTCTTACTAGCGCAGCAGAGACGCAGTATTTT.

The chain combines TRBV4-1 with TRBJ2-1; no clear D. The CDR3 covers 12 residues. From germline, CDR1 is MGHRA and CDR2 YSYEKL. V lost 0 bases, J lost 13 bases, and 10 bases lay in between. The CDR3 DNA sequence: TGCGCCAGCAGCCAAGATCTCAGCGCCCAGTTCTTC. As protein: CASSQDLSAQFF.

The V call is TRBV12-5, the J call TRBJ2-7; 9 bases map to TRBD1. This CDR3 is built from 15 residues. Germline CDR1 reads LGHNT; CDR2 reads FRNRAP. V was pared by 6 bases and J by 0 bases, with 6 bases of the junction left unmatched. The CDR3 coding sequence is TGTGCTAGTGGAGGGGGACAGGGAGCCTCCTACGAGCAGTACTTC. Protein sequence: CASGGGQGASYEQYF.